This TCR beta chain was found in a study of blood T cells in healthy people across ages. There are 17 residues in the CDR3. Germline V gene sequence: CDR1 MDHEN, CDR2 SYDVKM. Germline trimming cut 4 bases from V and 7 bases from J; bases unmatched to any gene: 16. This clonotype was recorded at least ten times. Its antigen is still unknown. Findings and limits, study-wide: Per-million-T-cell TCR beta diversity fell roughly linearly with age. Unsorted PBMC material precluded a definitive naive versus antigen-experienced comparison.

Combining a sample-barcoded 5' primer with a J-beta primer mix, a second PCR ran for roughly 6 to 11 cycles. All samples gave at least 2.5 million CDR3-containing paired-end reads. One entry per CDR3 protein, called by TCRdb with MiXCR from the 5' RACE reads. Of some 640,000 distinct CDR3 sequences listed, around 31% are singletons. Extraction of total RNA produced a minimum of 5.5 micrograms from each sample. The TCR comes from a woman over 75 in good health. Source material: blood. This sequence joins TRBV28 and TRBJ2-1, with 7 bases that match TRBD1. CDR3 sequence: CASSSLLGGSRRNEQFF. Written as DNA, the CDR3 is TGTGCCAGCAGTTCCTTACTAGGGGGCAGTCGAAGGAATGAGCAGTTCTTC.